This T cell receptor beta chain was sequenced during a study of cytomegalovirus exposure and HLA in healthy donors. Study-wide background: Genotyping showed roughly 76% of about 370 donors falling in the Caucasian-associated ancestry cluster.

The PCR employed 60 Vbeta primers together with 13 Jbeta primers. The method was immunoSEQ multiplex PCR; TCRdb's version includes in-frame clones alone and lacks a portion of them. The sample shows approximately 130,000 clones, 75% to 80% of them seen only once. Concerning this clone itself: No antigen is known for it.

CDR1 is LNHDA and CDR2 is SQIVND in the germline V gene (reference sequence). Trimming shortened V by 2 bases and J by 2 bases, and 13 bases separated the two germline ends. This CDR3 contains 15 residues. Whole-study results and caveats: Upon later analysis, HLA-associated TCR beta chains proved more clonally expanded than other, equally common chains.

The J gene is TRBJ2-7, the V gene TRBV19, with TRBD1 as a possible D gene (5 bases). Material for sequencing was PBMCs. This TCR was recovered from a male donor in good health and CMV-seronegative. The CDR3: CASSISKGLTYEQYF. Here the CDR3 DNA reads TGTGCCAGTAGTATAAGTAAGGGGCTCACCTACGAGCAGTACTTC.